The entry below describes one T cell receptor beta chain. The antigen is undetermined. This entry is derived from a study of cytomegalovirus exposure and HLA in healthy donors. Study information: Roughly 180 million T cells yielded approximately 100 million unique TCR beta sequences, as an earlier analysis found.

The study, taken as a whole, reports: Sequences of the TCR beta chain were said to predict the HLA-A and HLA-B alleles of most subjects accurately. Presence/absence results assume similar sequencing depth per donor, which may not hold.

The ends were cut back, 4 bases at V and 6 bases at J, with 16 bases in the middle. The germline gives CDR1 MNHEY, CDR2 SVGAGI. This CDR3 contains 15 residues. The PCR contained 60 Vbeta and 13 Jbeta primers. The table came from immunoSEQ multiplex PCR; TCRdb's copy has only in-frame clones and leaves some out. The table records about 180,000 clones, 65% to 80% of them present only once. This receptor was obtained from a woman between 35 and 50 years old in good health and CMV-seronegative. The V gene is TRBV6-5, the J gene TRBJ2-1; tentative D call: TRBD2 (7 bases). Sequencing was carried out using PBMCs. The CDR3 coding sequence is TGTGCCAGCAGTTTACAGGGCCCGGGGGGCAATGAGCAGTTCTTC. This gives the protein CASSLQGPGGNEQFF.